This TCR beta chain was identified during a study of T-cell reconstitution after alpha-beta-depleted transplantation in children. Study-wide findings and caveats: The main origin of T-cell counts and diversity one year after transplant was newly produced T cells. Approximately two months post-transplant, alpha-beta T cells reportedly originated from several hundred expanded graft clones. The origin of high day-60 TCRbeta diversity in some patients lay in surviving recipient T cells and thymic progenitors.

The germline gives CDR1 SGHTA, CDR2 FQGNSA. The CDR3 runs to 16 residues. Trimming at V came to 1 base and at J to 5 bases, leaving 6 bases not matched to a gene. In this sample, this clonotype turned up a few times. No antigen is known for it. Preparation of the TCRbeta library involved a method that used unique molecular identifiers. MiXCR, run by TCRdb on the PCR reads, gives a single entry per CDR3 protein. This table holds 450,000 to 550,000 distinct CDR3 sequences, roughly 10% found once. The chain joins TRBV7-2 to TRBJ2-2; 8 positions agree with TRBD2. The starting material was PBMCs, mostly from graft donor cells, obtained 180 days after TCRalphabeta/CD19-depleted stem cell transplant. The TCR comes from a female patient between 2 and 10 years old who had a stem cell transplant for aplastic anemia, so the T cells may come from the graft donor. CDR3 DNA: TGTGCCAGCAGCTTAGGTTCCGGGACTAGTACCGGGGAGCTGTTTTTT. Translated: CASSLGSGTSTGELFF.